One TCR beta chain is described in this entry. Antigen: not known. It may be a read error: a sequence one base away is much more abundant. This sample was included in a study of molecular identifiers for immune sequencing clone quantification. The CDR3 consists of 16 residues. Germline V gives CDR1 MDHEN, CDR2 SYDVKM. The authors built bulk TCR libraries by previously described methods with listed TCR primers. MiXCR was run by TCRdb on the PCR reads, yielding one entry per CDR3 protein. Counted here are about 320,000 distinct CDR3 sequences, about 22% occurring once; the ten biggest clones make up 0.7% to 0.9%. Study-wide results and caveats: Clones that had above 20 RNA copies took up over 98% of effector molecules but under 1% in naive cells. Detecting spiked Jurkat TCR RNA from one cell among about 910,000 naive cells was reportedly possible.

This sequence was found in a human donor in good health. Some libraries in this study had Jurkat cell RNA spiked in. The sample was naive CD8+ T cells from blood, with Jurkat cell RNA spiked in. As to subset: FACS-sorted CD8+CD4-CCR7+CD45RA+ naive T cells. This chain joins TRBV28 and TRBJ2-5; TRBD2 aligns across 15 bases. DNA of the CDR3: TGTGCCAGCAGATCGGGACTAGCGGGAGGAGGAGAGTCCCAGTACTTC. Residues: CASRSGLAGGGESQYF.